The sequence of this TCR beta chain was determined in a study of chemoradiotherapy in HPV16-positive cancers. Study results and limitations: In HPV16-positive patients, HPV-responsive T-cell expansion tracked better recurrence-free survival. The functional HPV-specific definition rests on just a couple of HPV16-positive patients.

Only one count was recorded for this clone. As yet, its antigen is unknown. Repeated repertoire sampling spanned the course of chemoradiotherapy. Trimming removed 7 bases at V and 0 bases at J, with 13 bases between. Looked up from germline, CDR1 is MNHNS and CDR2 is SASEGT. This CDR3 is 15 amino acids long. Repertoires were generated with immunoSEQ multiplex PCR, while TCRdb's copy carries only in-frame clones and drops some. The table records 3,000 to 5,000 clones, roughly 80% of them present only once. Specimen: tumor tissue, collected from a patient who underwent chemoradiotherapy. This TCR derives from a human donor with HPV-associated anogenital cancer. This chain connects TRBV6-1 to TRBJ2-1; D is possibly TRBD2 (5 bases). CDR3: CASIPGIGSYNEQFF. As DNA, the CDR3 is TGTGCCAGCATTCCGGGGATAGGCTCCTACAATGAGCAGTTCTTC.